This TCR beta chain is from a study of technical replicates of blood from a few donors. Germline CDR1 SGHVS, CDR2 FQNEAQ. V lost 5 bases to trimming and J lost 0 bases, with 11 bases between them. The CDR3 totals 15 residues. Libraries were prepared by immunoSEQ multiplex PCR; TCRdb keeps only in-frame clonotypes and omits some of them. The sample lists around 68,000 clones; about 97% were seen once. The chain carries TRBV7-8 and TRBJ1-5; perhaps TRBD1 as D (6 bases). Sequencing input: T cells isolated from PBMCs. This receptor was obtained from a human donor in good health. CDR3 protein: CASSPTGFSNQPQHF. The DNA for the CDR3 is TGTGCCAGCAGCCCGACAGGTTTTAGCAATCAGCCCCAGCATTTT.